Listed below are T cell receptor beta chains from one sample, sequenced in a study of neoadjuvant nivolumab and ipilimumab in lung cancer. The method was immunoSEQ multiplex PCR; TCRdb's version includes in-frame clones alone and lacks a portion of them. The profile covers 25,000 to 35,000 clones, with 90% appearing a single time and 4.5% to 5% taken by the ten largest. The source was peripheral blood, collected after neoadjuvant nivolumab, alone or with ipilimumab, at or shortly before surgery. The receptors stem from an adult with non-small cell lung cancer. CDR3s include the opening cysteine and the closing phenylalanine or tryptophan. Each record gives: D gene, J gene, V gene, clone size, CDR3 DNA, CDR3 protein. D genes are given only for firm matches. The listing skips clone size in some rows; elsewhere it reads once, few, many or a size class.

- TRBJ2-7 TRBV9 - TGTGCCAGCAGCCCAGTTTCGGACGTCATCGGTGAGCAGTACTTC CASSPVSDVIGEQYF
TRBD1 TRBJ2-2 TRBV4-3 - TGCGCCAGCAGCCCCAGGACAGGGGGCGTCACCGGGGAGCTGTTTTTT CASSPRTGGVTGELFF
- TRBJ1-5 TRBV5-1 - TGCGCCAGCAGCGGGGGTGAGGACTCACGTCAGCATTTT CASSGGEDSRQHF
TRBD1 TRBJ2-7 TRBV5-4 - TGTGCCAGCAGCTTGGACAGGGGGCCCTACGAGCAGTACTTC CASSLDRGPYEQYF
- TRBJ1-1 TRBV2 - TGTGCCAGCAGACAGAGGAACACTGAAGCTTTCTTT CASRQRNTEAFF
TRBD2 TRBJ2-3 TRBV11-1 - TGTGCCAGCAGCTTAAGCGGGGGGAGCTCAGATACGCAGTATTTT CASSLSGGSSDTQYF
- TRBJ2-5 TRBV7-8 - TGTGCCAGCAGTCCTAGCACGGGAGAGACCCAGTACTTC CASSPSTGETQYF
- TRBJ1-5 TRBV2 - TGTGCCAGCAGTGACATGTCGAGCAATCAGCCCCAGCATTTT CASSDMSSNQPQHF
- TRBJ1-1 TRBV7-8 - TGTGCCAGCAGTTACGGAGGGACTGGAACTGAAGCTTTCTTT CASSYGGTGTEAFF
- TRBJ1-2 TRBV6-1 - TGTGCCAGCAGTGAGGAAACGTTTTATGGCTACACCTTC CASSEETFYGYTF
- TRBJ1-2 TRBV5-5 few TGTGCCAGCAGCTTGTCGCTCTATGGCTACACCTTC CASSLSLYGYTF
- TRBJ2-1 TRBV2 once TGTGCCAGCAGATGGTTGACTGTCGATGAGCAGTTCTTC CASRWLTVDEQFF
- TRBJ2-1 TRBV7-9 once TGTGCCAGCAGCTTAGATGGCCCGAGGGGCTCCTACAATGAGCAGTTCTTC CASSLDGPRGSYNEQFF
- TRBJ1-4 TRBV18 - TGTGCCAGCTCTTCGCCGACAGCGGAGGAAAAACTGTTTTTT CASSSPTAEEKLFF
TRBD1 TRBJ2-7 TRBV5-1 - TGCGCCAGCAGCTTAGGACAGGGGCAATACGAGCAGTACTTC CASSLGQGQYEQYF
TRBD1 TRBJ2-6 TRBV18 - TGTGCCAGCTCGGTCCGGGACAGCGGCTCTGGGGCCAACGTCCTGACTTTC CASSVRDSGSGANVLTF
- TRBJ2-6 TRBV25-1 - TGTGCCAGCAGGAACTCTGGGGCCAACGTCCTGACTTTC CASRNSGANVLTF
TRBD1 TRBJ1-3 TRBV10-2 - TGCGCCAGCAGTCCGGGACAGTCCTCTGGAAACACCATATATTTT CASSPGQSSGNTIYF
- TRBJ2-1 TRBV19 - TGTGCCAGTAGGCTAGGTAGCGGTACCTCCTACAATGAGCAGTTCTTC CASRLGSGTSYNEQFF
- TRBJ1-6 TRBV18 - TGTGCCAGCTCACCACGTACATCTGCCACTAGCTCCTATAATTCACCCCTCCACTTT CASSPRTSATSSYNSPLHF
- TRBJ1-1 TRBV5-1 - TGCGCCAGCAGCACGACGGTGAACACTGAAGCTTTCTTT CASSTTVNTEAFF
- TRBJ1-2 TRBV5-6 - TGTGCCAGCAGCTTGGGCCCACAGGGATCTTATGGCTACACCTTC CASSLGPQGSYGYTF
- TRBJ2-7 TRBV20-1 once TGCAGTGCCCTTTCGGGGCGCGAGCAGTACTTC CSALSGREQYF
- TRBJ1-5 TRBV10-2 - TGCGCCAGCAGTTTCAGGGGAGGGGAGCCCCAGCATTTT CASSFRGGEPQHF
- TRBJ2-1 TRBV7-2 - TGTGCCAGCAGCTTCCCAAGAGGTAATGAGCAGTTCTTC CASSFPRGNEQFF
- TRBJ2-6 TRBV15 - TGTGCCACCAGCAGAGACATTTCTTCCGGGGCCAACGTCCTGACTTTC CATSRDISSGANVLTF
- TRBJ1-5 TRBV6-1 - TGTGCCAGCAGTGGGGACCCTCTCCTTCCTATCTATGGCAATCAGCCCCAGCATTTT CASSGDPLLPIYGNQPQHF
- TRBJ1-2 TRBV7-9 - TGTGCCAGCAGCTTGGCTGCGGGGGTTGATGGCTACACCTTC CASSLAAGVDGYTF
- TRBJ2-3 TRBV6-4 - TGTGCCAGCAATGAGGGGCCGGGAGATACGCAGTATTTT CASNEGPGDTQYF
TRBD1 TRBJ2-7 TRBV4-1 - TGCGCCAGCAGCCAAGGACAGGGGATCGGGTCCTACGAGCAGTACTTC CASSQGQGIGSYEQYF
TRBD1 TRBJ2-7 TRBV11-1 - TGTGCCAGCAGCTTAGCGTGGGGGACAGCCTACGAGCAGTACTTC CASSLAWGTAYEQYF
TRBD1 TRBJ1-1 TRBV7-9 - TGTGCCAGCAGCTTATCTTGGACAGGGGGCACTGAAGCTTTCTTT CASSLSWTGGTEAFF
- TRBJ2-3 TRBV19 - TGTGCCAGTAGTATAACAGATACGCAGTATTTT CASSITDTQYF
TRBD2 TRBJ2-5 TRBV5-4 - TGTGCCAGCAGCTCCGGACTAGCGGGGGGGCTGGAGACCCAGTACTTC CASSSGLAGGLETQYF
- TRBJ2-7 TRBV18 - TGTGCCAGCTCACTAGTGGTACAGGGTGGAACCTACGAGCAGTACTTC CASSLVVQGGTYEQYF
- TRBJ2-6 TRBV7-9 few TGTGCCAGCAGCTTTGCGCAGGGGGCCAACGTCCTGACTTTC CASSFAQGANVLTF
TRBD2 TRBJ2-1 TRBV7-9 - TGTGCCAGCAGCCCCGGGGGGGGTTTTTCCTACAATGAGCAGTTCTTC CASSPGGGFSYNEQFF
- TRBJ1-2 TRBV5-1 - TGCGCCAGCAGCTTTTTTTCTTTAGAAAACTATGGCTACACCTTC CASSFFSLENYGYTF
- TRBJ2-5 TRBV5-8 - TGTGCCAGCAGCTTGGCCCAGCAAGAGACCCAGTACTTC CASSLAQQETQYF
- TRBJ1-6 TRBV19 - TGTGCCAGTAGTATAGAAGCGGGGAAGAATTCACCCCTCCACTTT CASSIEAGKNSPLHF
TRBD1 TRBJ1-1 TRBV6-5 - TGTGCCAGCAGTGTCGACAGGGCTGCCACAGCTTTCTTT CASSVDRAATAFF
TRBD1 TRBJ2-3 TRBV5-1 - TGCGCCAGCAGCTTGGACCCGACAGGGGGAGCAGATACGCAGTATTTT CASSLDPTGGADTQYF
- TRBJ1-1 TRBV19 - TGTGCCAGTAGTATCCCAGACATTGTTGGGTACACTGAAGCTTTCTTT CASSIPDIVGYTEAFF
TRBD2 TRBJ2-7 TRBV18 - TGTGCCAGCTCACCCGCCGGGGCGGGGGTGCAGGGCGAGCAGTACTTC CASSPAGAGVQGEQYF
- TRBJ2-7 TRBV4-3 once TGCGCCAGCAGCCAAGAAATCGACAGGAGGACCACAGGCAGGCAGTACTTC CASSQEIDRRTTGRQYF
- TRBJ1-3 TRBV5-1 - TGCGCCAGCAGCTTGGATACAGGGTTACCGGGAAACACCATATATTTT CASSLDTGLPGNTIYF
TRBD2 TRBJ2-1 TRBV5-1 - TGCGCCAGCAGCTTCACTAGCGGGGTGTCCTACAATGAGCAGTTCTTC CASSFTSGVSYNEQFF
TRBD1 TRBJ1-5 TRBV19 - TGTGCCAGTAGCCTTCTACAGGGGTCTAATCAGCCCCAGCATTTT CASSLLQGSNQPQHF
- TRBJ1-2 TRBV18 - TGTGCCAGCTCACCACCGCCGAGCTCAAATGGCTACACCTTC CASSPPPSSNGYTF
- TRBJ1-2 TRBV11-2 once TGTGCCAGCAGCTTAGATCTCAGGGTTGGTCTTGGGGGCTACACCTTC CASSLDLRVGLGGYTF
TRBD2 TRBJ2-1 TRBV7-2 - TGTGCCAGCAGCTTATCTCTAGCGGTTCTTAAAAGGTCCTACAATGAGCAGTTCTTC CASSLSLAVLKRSYNEQFF
TRBD2 TRBJ2-3 TRBV19 - TGTGCCAGTAGTAAAGGAGGGAGGGTAGATACGCAGTATTTT CASSKGGRVDTQYF
- TRBJ2-7 TRBV6-5 - TGTGCCAGCAGTTACCGAGCAGCGAGCTCCTACGAGCAGTACTTC CASSYRAASSYEQYF
- TRBJ2-2 TRBV5-4 - TGTGCCTTTCGGTCAGGTTTGAGCTCCGGGGAGCTGTTTTTT CAFRSGLSSGELFF
- TRBJ2-5 TRBV7-2 once TGTGCCAGCAGCCTCCGGGCCCCCGGGACCCAGTACTTC CASSLRAPGTQYF
TRBD1 TRBJ1-5 TRBV5-3 - TGTGCCAGAAGCTCTACCGGGACAGGGTTTAGTCAGCCCCAGCATTTT CARSSTGTGFSQPQHF